The 18 T cell receptor beta chains below were found in one sample sequenced in a study of blood T cell repertoires in COVID-19. The repertoire was sequenced with immunoSEQ multiplex PCR; TCRdb's copy has only in-frame clones and lacks some. Of a few hundred thousand clones detected, more than 90% appear once; the ten largest clones hold around a sixth. Sequencing input: PBMCs or T cells enriched from blood (not recorded which). These receptor sequences come from a woman in her twenties or thirties who had recovered from COVID-19.

The V gene is TRBV3-1 (or the pseudogene TRBV3-2), the J gene TRBJ2-5; TRBD2 matches 9 bases. The germline V gene encodes CDR1 LGHDT and CDR2 YNNKEL (reference sequence). The V segment lost 2 bases and the J segment 1 base; nucleotides outside the gene matches: 11. The CDR3 spans 18 residues. The CDR3 spells CASSQKLAGMGAQETQYF. Written as DNA, the CDR3 is TGTGCCAGCAGCCAAAAACTAGCGGGCATGGGGGCCCAAGAGACCCAGTACTTC.

This clone was counted once. This chain joins TRBV6-5 and TRBJ1-1; tentative D call: TRBD1 (6 bases). CDR3 size: 15 residues. Trimming stripped 0 bases from V and 6 bases from J, with 14 bases between. Germline V CDR1 and CDR2: MNHEY, SVGAGI. CDR3 amino acids: CASSYSSGEVAEAFF. Here the CDR3 DNA reads TGTGCCAGCAGTTACTCTTCAGGGGAAGTAGCTGAAGCTTTCTTT.

V usage is TRBV5-6 and J usage is TRBJ1-3; 8 bases match TRBD1. The CDR3 has 16 residues. J gave up 2 bases and V 0 bases, and 4 bases lay outside the gene matches. CDR1 SGHDT and CDR2 YYEEEE come from the germline V gene. The CDR3 region is CASSLATTGAGNTIYF. The CDR3 DNA reads TGTGCCAGCAGCTTGGCCACGACAGGGGCTGGAAACACCATATATTTT.

The chain is built from TRBV28 and TRBJ2-7, with unresolved D. The germline gives CDR1 MDHEN, CDR2 SYDVKM. The length of the CDR3 is 13 residues. The V end was cut by 3 bases, the J end by 1 base, with 7 bases between. CDR3 protein: CASSFLLSYEQYF. The CDR3 DNA is TGTGCCAGCAGTTTTCTTCTATCCTACGAGCAGTACTTC.

This clone has more than one count but fewer than ten. The chain combines TRBV19 with TRBJ2-3, with 7 positions matching TRBD2. The CDR3 is made up of 17 amino acids. Trimming cost V 1 base and J 0 bases; bases outside gene matches: 7. In germline, CDR1 is LNHDA, CDR2 SQIVND (reference sequence). CDR3 sequence: CASSIGRGRISTDTQYF. For the CDR3, the DNA is TGTGCCAGTAGTATAGGCCGCGGGAGAATCAGCACAGATACGCAGTATTTT.

J is TRBJ2-1 and V is TRBV6-1; 9 nucleotides match TRBD1. This CDR3 has 15 amino acids. Germline CDR1 and CDR2: MNHNS and SASEGT. The trim removed 3 bases at V and 7 bases at J, leaving 7 bases unmatched. The CDR3 sequence: CASSDLGQGNNEQFF. Written as DNA, the CDR3 is TGTGCCAGCAGTGATTTGGGACAGGGTAATAATGAGCAGTTCTTC.

This chain uses TRBV18 with TRBJ2-7, with TRBD1 matching over 8 bases. The germline V gene encodes CDR1 KGHSH and CDR2 LQKENI. The CDR3 is made up of 14 amino acids. V was clipped by 0 bases and J by 4 bases; unmatched bases: 2. CDR3 residues: CASSPPQGAYEQYF. The CDR3 DNA sequence: TGTGCCAGCTCACCACCGCAGGGGGCGTACGAGCAGTACTTC.

The count of this clone is one. The chain links TRBV27 to TRBJ2-1, with D possibly TRBD1 on 6 matching bases. Germline assignment: CDR1 MNHEY and CDR2 SMNVEV (reference sequence). This CDR3 comprises 17 residues. The V end was cut by 5 bases, the J end by 0 bases, with 17 bases between. As DNA, the CDR3 is TGTGCCAGCAGTCCCCTCTTTGAGGGGGACTCCTACAATGAGCAGTTCTTC. Translation: CASSPLFEGDSYNEQFF.

The chain carries TRBV10-1 and TRBJ1-4; no definite D call. V shed 6 bases and J shed 0 bases, with 5 bases lying between them. Germline CDR1 and CDR2: WNHNN and SYGVQD (reference sequence). CDR3 length equals 13 residues. CDR3 sequence: CASRDSTNEKLFF. CDR3 nucleotide sequence: TGCGCCAGCAGAGACTCAACTAATGAAAAACTGTTTTTT.

The chain couples TRBV9 to TRBJ2-7; 8 nucleotides agree with TRBD2. This CDR3 comprises 14 residues. V trimming: 2 bases; J trimming: 2 bases; junction bases outside the gene matches: 3. CDR1 and CDR2 (germline): SGDLS, YYNGEE. The CDR3 protein is CASSVGAGAYEQYF. CDR3 DNA: TGTGCCAGCAGCGTCGGAGCGGGAGCCTACGAGCAGTACTTC.

This chain links TRBV10-3 with TRBJ2-7; 7 bases match TRBD2. This CDR3 is built from 12 residues. Trimming took 6 bases from V and 5 from J; bases not matched to a gene: 4. Germline CDR1 is ENHRY and CDR2 is SYGVKD. Written as DNA, the CDR3 is TGTGCCATCAGGGGGGGGTTCCACGAGCAGTACTTC. It is translated as CAIRGGFHEQYF.

This clone was detected only once. The CDR3 DNA reads TGCGCCAGCAGCCAAGTAGCGACAGGGGGCGGCTACACCTTC. It is translated as CASSQVATGGGYTF. V gene TRBV4-1 combines with J gene TRBJ1-2; TRBD1 agrees at 10 bases. V gave up 1 base and J gave up 8 bases; unmatched junction bases: 4. CDR3 length: 14 amino acids. Germline assignment: CDR1 MGHRA and CDR2 YSYEKL.

The V and J genes are TRBV10-3 and TRBJ2-5; D might be TRBD2 (6 bases). The length of the CDR3 is 13 residues. Germline V gene lookup returns CDR1 ENHRY and CDR2 SYGVKD. Trimming pared 6 bases from V and 6 bases from J, leaving 14 bases between. The CDR3 here is CAISLSGSQTQYF. The CDR3, as DNA: TGTGCCATCAGCCTTAGCGGATCACAGACCCAGTACTTC.

V and J are TRBV25-1 and TRBJ1-3; D possibly corresponds to TRBD1 (5 bases). The CDR3 is 15 residues long. Deletions cut 3 bases from V and 0 bases from J, with 9 bases between. CDR1 is MGHDK, CDR2 SYGVNS, per germline. CDR3 bases: TGTGCCAGCAGTGATCCGACAGACTCTGGAAACACCATATATTTT. This sequence encodes CASSDPTDSGNTIYF.

CDR3 in amino acids: CASSQDVPGQGPNEQYF. As DNA, the CDR3 is TGTGCCAGCAGCCAAGATGTCCCGGGACAGGGCCCCAACGAGCAGTACTTC. The genes are TRBV4-2 and TRBJ2-7, with TRBD1 matching 9 bases. Trimming removed 0 bases from V and 5 bases from J; junction bases left unmatched: 11. CDR3 length: 17 residues. Per germline, CDR1 LGHNA and CDR2 YNFKEQ.

The chain has TRBV9 and TRBJ2-1, with 8 bases aligning to TRBD2. CDR3 length equals 15 residues. The germline gives CDR1 SGDLS, CDR2 YYNGEE. The V gene end was trimmed by 0 bases and the J gene end by 8 bases; junction bases not matched to a gene: 7. CDR3: CASSVGSGRLDEQFF. CDR3 sequence (DNA): TGTGCCAGCAGCGTAGGGAGCGGGAGACTCGATGAGCAGTTCTTC.

The chain has TRBV27 and TRBJ1-6, with D hard to call. V was cut by 3 bases and J by 4 bases, with 7 bases left in between. This CDR3 has 14 residues. Per germline, CDR1 MNHEY and CDR2 SMNVEV (reference sequence). Written as DNA, the CDR3 is TGTGCCAGCAGTTTTGCGGGTTATAATTCACCCCTCCACTTT. Its translation is CASSFAGYNSPLHF.

This chain uses TRBV6-5 with TRBJ2-7; TRBD1 matches 11 bases. The CDR3 extends over 14 amino acids. Germline assignment: CDR1 MNHEY and CDR2 SVGAGI. Trimming at V came to 8 bases and at J to 1 base, leaving 4 bases not matched to a gene. The CDR3 reads CASGDRGGSYEQYF. CDR3 in DNA: TGTGCCAGCGGGGACAGGGGGGGTTCCTACGAGCAGTACTTC.